Presented here are 19 T cell receptor beta chains from one specimen sequenced in a study of blood T cell repertoires in COVID-19 (dated by TCRdb to about 2020). Libraries were prepared through the immunoSEQ multiplex PCR assay. Imported from immuneACCESS, the table was reduced by TCRdb to in-frame sequences with V and J called. These copies leave out some clones; in studies compared against another copy, an unresolved V gene accounts for under half, and the cause of the remainder is not known. A total of around 280,000 clones appear in this sample, 89% of them only once. The top ten hold 1.7% of the sample. Source material: PBMCs or T cells enriched from blood (not recorded which). These TCRs come from a middle-aged woman who had recovered from COVID-19.

This chain links TRBV5-6 with TRBJ1-3, with D tentatively TRBD1 (5 bases). Trimming left V 4 bases short and J 4 bases short, with 15 bases between. CDR1 and CDR2 (germline): SGHDT, YYEEEE. The CDR3 totals 15 residues. The CDR3 region is CASSDLRDGGNTIYF. For the CDR3, the DNA is TGTGCCAGCAGCGACCTCAGGGATGGAGGAAACACCATATATTTT.

This clone was seen a handful of times. The genes are TRBV5-6 and TRBJ2-1; 10 nucleotides agree with TRBD2. CDR3 length: 15 amino acids. After removal of 0 bases from V and 7 bases from J, the junction contained 4 bases not matched to a gene. From germline, CDR1 is SGHDT and CDR2 YYEEEE. The DNA for the CDR3 is TGTGCCAGCAGCTTGGTTCTAGCGGGAGTAAATGAGCAGTTCTTC. Its protein is CASSLVLAGVNEQFF.

The chain uses TRBV7-9 and TRBJ1-2; D possibly corresponds to TRBD1 (6 bases). V shed 6 bases and J shed 8 bases, with 16 bases lying between them. CDR3 length equals 13 residues. CDR1 is SEHNR, CDR2 FQNEAQ, per germline (reference sequence). CDR3 protein: CASRQTGFDGYTF. The CDR3 DNA sequence: TGTGCCAGCAGGCAAACAGGGTTCGACGGCTACACCTTC.

This sequence joins TRBV5-6 and TRBJ1-4, with D possibly matching TRBD1 (5 bases). The CDR3 totals 12 residues. Germline-derived CDR1 and CDR2 are SGHDT and YYEEEE. V shed 0 bases and J shed 8 bases, with 5 bases lying between them. Here the CDR3 DNA reads TGTGCCAGCAGCTTGGACAGGGAAAAACTGTTTTTT. It specifies CASSLDREKLFF.

The gene calls are TRBV5-1 and TRBJ1-4, with D unresolved. The germline CDR1 and CDR2 sequences are SGHRS and YFSETQ. The CDR3 totals 14 residues. V lost 0 bases, J lost 4 bases, and 7 bases lay in between. The CDR3 region has the DNA TGCGCCAGCAGCTTGGGGGCTGTTAATGAAAAACTGTTTTTT. Amino acid sequence: CASSLGAVNEKLFF.

The V gene is TRBV7-9, the J gene TRBJ2-1; TRBD2 aligns across 9 bases. CDR3 length equals 17 residues. From germline, CDR1 is SEHNR and CDR2 FQNEAQ (reference sequence). V trimming: 4 bases; J trimming: 0 bases; junction bases outside the gene matches: 7. The CDR3 region is CASSYSGREGSYNEQFF. CDR3 coding DNA: TGTGCCAGCAGCTACTCCGGGCGGGAGGGCTCCTACAATGAGCAGTTCTTC.

This clone was observed a single time. The DNA of the CDR3 is TGCAGCGTTGAAGAGAGGTTCGGACAGCCCCAGCATTTT. It encodes CSVEERFGQPQHF. The chain couples TRBV29-1 to TRBJ1-5, with D unclear. Germline CDR1 and CDR2: SQVTM and ANQGSEA. The CDR3 contains 13 residues. Deletions cut 0 bases from V and 7 bases from J, with 10 bases between.

V is TRBV10-3 and J is TRBJ1-1; 8 nucleotides align to TRBD1. This CDR3 is built from 14 residues. The V gene end was trimmed by 6 bases and the J gene end by 4 bases; junction bases not matched to a gene: 7. In germline, CDR1 is ENHRY, CDR2 SYGVKD. The CDR3 spells CAISEQGEGTEAFF. The CDR3 DNA reads TGTGCCATCAGCGAACAGGGGGAGGGCACTGAAGCTTTCTTT.

This clone was recorded once. The V gene is TRBV4-2, the J gene TRBJ2-1; D is possibly TRBD2 (5 bases). The germline V gene encodes CDR1 LGHNA and CDR2 YNFKEQ. The CDR3 is 14 residues long. Trimming removed 3 bases at V and 4 bases at J, with 10 bases between. This CDR3 is CASSQISGYNEQFF. CDR3 sequence (DNA): TGTGCCAGCAGCCAGATCAGCGGATACAATGAGCAGTTCTTC.

This chain uses TRBV29-1 with TRBJ2-3, with D unclear. The V gene lost 6 bases and the J gene lost 4 bases, with 20 bases spanning the gap. Germline values: CDR1 SQVTM, CDR2 ANQGSEA. The CDR3 runs to 15 residues. The CDR3 here is CSVATSLASADTQYF. Written as DNA, the CDR3 is TGCAGCGTCGCTACGTCCTTAGCCTCGGCAGATACGCAGTATTTT.

The CDR3 sequence is CASSLPTGTDTQYF. CDR3 bases: TGTGCCAGCAGCTTACCGACGGGAACAGATACGCAGTATTTT. This chain uses TRBV5-4 with TRBJ2-3; tentatively, D is TRBD2 (5 bases). This CDR3 has 14 amino acids. Trimming removed 2 bases at V and 3 bases at J, with 10 bases between. In germline, CDR1 is SGHNT, CDR2 YYREEE (reference sequence).

This clone was seen a few times. This chain uses TRBV25-1 with TRBJ1-1; 10 positions match TRBD1. Per the germline V gene, CDR1 is MGHDK and CDR2 is SYGVNS. The CDR3 consists of 12 residues. V lost 6 bases, J lost 7 bases, and 2 bases stayed unmatched. The CDR3 sequence is CASRGQGIEAFF. CDR3 bases: TGTGCCAGCAGGGGACAGGGGATTGAAGCTTTCTTT.

The V and J genes are TRBV6-2 or TRBV6-3 and TRBJ1-2; a possible D gene is TRBD1 (5 bases). This CDR3 comprises 12 residues. Trimming pared 6 bases from V and 6 bases from J, leaving 11 bases between. The germline V gene encodes CDR1 MNHEY and CDR2 SVGEGT. In DNA, the CDR3 is TGTGCCAGCAGCCTCAGGGAAAATGGCTACACCTTC. It translates to CASSLRENGYTF.

This chain links TRBV18 with TRBJ1-6, with 9 bases that match TRBD1. V dropped 4 bases and J dropped 7; count of bases not matched to a gene: 2. Germline lookup yields CDR1 KGHSH and CDR2 LQKENI. This CDR3 comprises 14 residues. CDR3 nucleotides: TGTGCCAGCTCACGGGACAGGGCAAATTCACCCCTCCACTTT. As protein: CASSRDRANSPLHF.

DNA for the CDR3: TGCGCCAGCAGCTTCTCCGGTTCTAACTATGGCTACACCTTC. Translation gives CASSFSGSNYGYTF. The chain carries TRBV5-1 and TRBJ1-2, with D unresolved. V dropped 2 bases and J dropped 0 bases, with 8 bases sitting between them. Germline CDR1 reads SGHRS; CDR2 reads YFSETQ. CDR3 length: 14 residues.

The V and J genes are TRBV4-1 and TRBJ2-3, with TRBD2 matching over 8 bases. V gave up 2 bases and J gave up 3 bases; unmatched junction bases: 7. Germline V gene data show CDR1 as MGHRA and CDR2 as YSYEKL. CDR3 length: 16 amino acids. In nucleotides, the CDR3 is TGCGCCAGCAGCCAATACGCGGCGGGGGGAACAGATACGCAGTATTTT. Protein sequence: CASSQYAAGGTDTQYF.

This clone was found once. This chain joins TRBV28 and TRBJ1-3; weak D call: TRBD1 (6 bases). The V gene's germline CDR1 is MDHEN and CDR2 SYDVKM. The CDR3 runs 15 residues. V dropped 6 bases and J dropped 0 bases, with 12 bases sitting between them. Here the CDR3 DNA reads TGTGCCAGCAGCCTGACAGGAAGCTCTGGAAACACCATATATTTT. It codes for CASSLTGSSGNTIYF.

This rearrangement joins TRBV4-1 to TRBJ2-7; D remains unclear. Trimming pared 6 bases from V and 0 bases from J, leaving 9 bases between. The CDR3 is made up of 13 amino acids. The germline CDR1 and CDR2 sequences are MGHRA and YSYEKL. CDR3 sequence: CASSQRSSYEQYF. Here the CDR3 DNA reads TGCGCCAGCAGTCAGAGGAGCTCCTACGAGCAGTACTTC.

The chain is built from TRBV5-1 and TRBJ2-1, with D perhaps matching TRBD1 (6 bases). Per germline, CDR1 SGHRS and CDR2 YFSETQ. The V end lost 2 bases, the J end lost 1 base, and 10 bases lay between the germline ends. The CDR3 length is 15 residues. The CDR3 nucleotides are TGCGCCAGCAGCTTAGAGACAGGATCCTACAATGAGCAGTTCTTC. Translating it yields CASSLETGSYNEQFF.